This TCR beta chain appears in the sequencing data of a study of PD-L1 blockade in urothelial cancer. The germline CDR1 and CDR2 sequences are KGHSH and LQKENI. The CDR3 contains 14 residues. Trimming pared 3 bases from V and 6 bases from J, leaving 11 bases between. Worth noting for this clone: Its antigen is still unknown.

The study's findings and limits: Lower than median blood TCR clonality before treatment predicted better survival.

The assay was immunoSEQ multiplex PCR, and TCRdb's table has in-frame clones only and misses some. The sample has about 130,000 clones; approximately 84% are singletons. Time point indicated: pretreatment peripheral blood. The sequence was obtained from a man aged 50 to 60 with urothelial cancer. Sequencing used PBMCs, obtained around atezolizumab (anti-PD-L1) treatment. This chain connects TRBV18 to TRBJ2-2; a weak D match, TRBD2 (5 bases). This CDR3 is CASSPDSRPGELFF. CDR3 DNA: TGTGCCAGCTCACCGGACTCCCGGCCCGGGGAGCTGTTTTTT.